Shown below are 27 T cell receptor beta chains from a single sample sequenced in a study of CXCR3-negative and CXCR3-positive naive CD8 T cells. The TRB libraries of cDNA were built by UMI-labeled 5' RACE. TCRdb reprocessed the 5' RACE reads; each CDR3 protein has one entry and no DNA is given. This listing includes fewer than 80,000 distinct CDR3 sequences. Sample: naive CXCR3- CD8+ T cells from blood. As to subset: CD45RO-CCR7+CD27+CD95- naive CD8+ T cells lacking CXCR3 (TNR3-). The receptors derive from a human donor in good health. Some clones in this sample may be carry-over from other donors' samples.

The chain links TRBV27 to TRBJ2-7; TCRdb indicates TRBD2, and absent DNA this call remains unverified. Germline lookup yields CDR1 MNHEY and CDR2 SMNVEV (reference sequence). The CDR3 spans 16 residues. The CDR3 reads CASSLIGTSGYYEQYF.

The rearrangement uses TRBV21-1 and TRBJ1-1; TCRdb returns TRBD1, unconfirmable since there is no DNA. TRBV21-1 is labeled a pseudogene. The CDR3 is 15 residues long. The CDR3 region is CASTKQGAADTEAFF.

The rearrangement joins TRBV6-5 to TRBJ2-3; without DNA, the TCRdb call of TRBD1 cannot be checked. Germline lookup yields CDR1 MNHEY and CDR2 SVGAGI. This CDR3 comprises 16 residues. The CDR3 region is CASSPFWGGASDTQYF.

This chain joins TRBV2 and TRBJ2-2. The CDR3 runs 15 residues. Germline V lookup: CDR1 SNHLY, CDR2 FYNNEI. CDR3 sequence: CASSEAGFDPGELFF.

The gene calls are TRBV7-8 and TRBJ2-5. Per germline, CDR1 SGHVS and CDR2 FQNEAQ. The CDR3 covers 14 residues. CDR3 sequence: CASSLEGEEETQYF.

This clonotype is classed as medium-sized (0.01 to 0.1%) by frequency. V usage is TRBV29-1 and J usage is TRBJ2-3; lacking DNA, the TRBD1 call made by TCRdb goes unchecked. The CDR3 has 14 residues. Germline CDR1 SQVTM, CDR2 ANQGSEA. The CDR3 sequence: CSVGDRGRTDTQYF.

CDR3 sequence reads: CASSFGEDTEAFF. V usage is TRBV6-4 and J usage is TRBJ1-1. This CDR3 is built from 13 residues. Germline V gene lookup returns CDR1 MRHNA and CDR2 SNTAGT.

This chain joins TRBV9 and TRBJ2-1; TCRdb's D call of TRBD1 is untestable without DNA. The CDR3 consists of 15 residues. Germline V gene sequence: CDR1 SGDLS, CDR2 YYNGEE. CDR3 sequence reads: CASSVGGQPYNEQFF.

This chain links TRBV7-3 with TRBJ2-1; TCRdb's D gene call, TRBD1, goes unchecked for lack of DNA. Germline CDR1 and CDR2: SGHTA and FQGTGA. The CDR3 sequence is 14 residues long. The CDR3 is CASSPGTGGNEQFF.

The genes are TRBV20-1 and TRBJ1-6. Per the germline V gene, CDR1 is DFQATT and CDR2 is SNEGSKA (reference sequence). CDR3 size: 14 residues. The CDR3 region is CSAPPSFRTESLHF.

The V and J genes are TRBV20-1 and TRBJ2-7. Germline assignment: CDR1 DFQATT and CDR2 SNEGSKA (reference sequence). This CDR3 has 15 residues. The CDR3 sequence is CSASVEAASSYEQYF.

The chain employs TRBV9 and TRBJ2-5; there is no DNA to check the TCRdb D call of TRBD1. Germline V CDR1 and CDR2: SGDLS, YYNGEE. The CDR3 covers 15 residues. CDR3: CASSGYTGSGETQYF.

The chain links TRBV5-5 to TRBJ1-1. The germline CDR1 and CDR2 sequences are SGHKS and YYEKEE (reference sequence). The CDR3 extends over 14 amino acids. The CDR3 is CASSFRTANTEAFF.

This chain links TRBV20-1 with TRBJ1-6; TCRdb's assignment of TRBD1 cannot be checked, as there is no DNA. Germline CDR1 is DFQATT and CDR2 is SNEGSKA (reference sequence). The CDR3 consists of 15 residues. CDR3 residues: CSAPEDRVRDSPLHF.

The chain combines TRBV27 with TRBJ2-1; as DNA is missing, the TRBD2 call by TCRdb cannot be tested. The germline CDR1 and CDR2 sequences are MNHEY and SMNVEV (reference sequence). The CDR3 is 16 amino acids. The CDR3 here is CASSLLGEVGYNEQFF.

V is TRBV29-1 and J is TRBJ1-1; no DNA is available, so the TRBD1 call from TCRdb remains unchecked. The CDR3 is made up of 12 amino acids. CDR1 is SQVTM, CDR2 ANQGSEA, per germline. This CDR3 reads CSTFPGNTEAFF.

The chain links TRBV5-1 to TRBJ2-1; TCRdb reports TRBD2, a call that lacks DNA to check it against. Germline V gives CDR1 SGHRS, CDR2 YFSETQ. The CDR3 extends over 16 amino acids. The CDR3 sequence: CASSLRVAGGLGEQFF.

This chain uses TRBV29-1 with TRBJ2-1; TCRdb's assignment of TRBD2 cannot be checked, as there is no DNA. CDR1 and CDR2 from the germline V gene are SQVTM and ANQGSEA. This CDR3 region has 16 residues. CDR3 loop: CSVFPTSGGPYNEQFF.

The J gene is TRBJ2-3, the V gene TRBV6-5; TCRdb gives TRBD1 as the D gene, but with no DNA this cannot be confirmed. The CDR3 has 15 amino acids. Germline CDR1 is MNHEY and CDR2 is SVGAGI. The CDR3 loop is CASNEGTGRTDTQYF.

The chain joins TRBV29-1 to TRBJ2-7; lacking DNA, the TRBD2 call made by TCRdb goes unchecked. CDR1 is SQVTM and CDR2 is ANQGSEA in the germline V gene. CDR3 size: 13 residues. The CDR3 spells CSVAVSESYEQYF.

The gene calls are TRBV28 and TRBJ2-5; the D gene TCRdb calls, TRBD1, cannot be checked with no DNA. CDR1 and CDR2 from the germline V gene are MDHEN and SYDVKM. The CDR3 has 15 residues. This CDR3 reads CASSLGVGEPETQYF. Complete variable domain (other parts from reference TRBV28 and TRBJ2-5): DVKVTQSSRYLVKRTGEKVFLECVQDMDHENMFWYRQDPGLGLRLIYFSYDVKMKEKGDIPEGYSVSREKKERFSLILESASTNQTSMYLCASSLGVGEPETQYFGPGTRLLVL.

The V gene is TRBV5-1, the J gene TRBJ2-7; TCRdb names TRBD1, which stays unverified in the absence of DNA. The germline V gene encodes CDR1 SGHRS and CDR2 YFSETQ. This CDR3 has 14 amino acids. CDR3 sequence reads: CASSRGGAVNEQYF.

V is TRBV9 and J is TRBJ2-7. Germline V gives CDR1 SGDLS, CDR2 YYNGEE. The CDR3 runs 14 residues. The CDR3 reads CASSFTQSSYEQYF.

The CDR3 is CARSLLTQTGTGELFF. V is TRBV28 and J is TRBJ2-2. This CDR3 has 16 amino acids. Germline CDR1 MDHEN, CDR2 SYDVKM.

The chain uses TRBV11-2 and TRBJ2-2. Per germline, CDR1 SGHAT and CDR2 FQNNGV. CDR3 length: 12 residues. CDR3 amino acids: CASSPYTGELFF.

The gene calls are TRBV29-1 and TRBJ1-2; with no DNA, the TCRdb D assignment of TRBD1 cannot be verified. Germline CDR1 SQVTM, CDR2 ANQGSEA. The CDR3 is made up of 16 amino acids. The CDR3 loop reads CSVEDRAVQGNYGYTF.

The chain is built from TRBV20-1 and TRBJ2-7. The length of the CDR3 is 12 residues. Germline V CDR1 and CDR2: DFQATT, SNEGSKA (reference sequence). The CDR3 reads CSARGPGYEQYF.